Shown below are 19 T cell receptor beta chains from a single sample sequenced in a study of OX40 agonist ivuxolimab in advanced cancers. Using immunoSEQ multiplex PCR, the repertoire was profiled, and TCRdb retains in-frame clones only, with some absent. The table includes tens of thousands of clones, about four fifths detected once. This specimen consisted of CD4+ or CD8+ T cells sorted from blood, obtained in a trial of the OX40 agonist ivuxolimab. The receptors originated from an adult with an advanced solid tumor such as melanoma, head and neck, liver or kidney cancer.

The chain recombines TRBV18 with TRBJ1-5, with a tentative D call TRBD1 (5 bases). V lost 3 bases, J lost 2 bases, and 17 bases lay in between. Germline V gene lookup returns CDR1 KGHSH and CDR2 LQKENI. The CDR3 consists of 17 residues. The CDR3 DNA is TGTGCCAGCTCACCCGGGGCAGGTAATGGAGGCAATCAGCCCCAGCATTTT. This sequence encodes CASSPGAGNGGNQPQHF.

This chain joins TRBV5-6 and TRBJ1-5; a possible D gene is TRBD1 (6 bases). V lost 1 base and J 6 bases, leaving 8 bases between the germline ends. The CDR3 is made up of 13 amino acids. The V gene's germline CDR1 is SGHDT and CDR2 YYEEEE. In DNA form, the CDR3 reads TGTGCCAGCAGCTTGCAGGGGACTCAGCCCCAGCATTTT. The encoded protein is CASSLQGTQPQHF.

The CDR3 DNA is TGTGCCAGTAGTAACGGCCAGGGCATCTACGAGCAGTACTTC. Translation gives CASSNGQGIYEQYF. This chain joins TRBV19 and TRBJ2-7, with D possibly being TRBD1 (5 bases). The V end was cut by 4 bases, the J end by 3 bases, with 13 bases between. The germline V gene has CDR1 LNHDA and CDR2 SQIVND (reference sequence). The CDR3 runs to 14 residues.

The CDR3 sequence is CSVDTDVNGELFF. The CDR3 coding sequence is TGCAGCGTTGATACTGACGTAAACGGGGAGCTGTTTTTT. V gene TRBV29-1 combines with J gene TRBJ2-2; D not certain. The V gene lost 3 bases and the J gene lost 7 bases, with 12 bases spanning the gap. There are 13 residues in the CDR3. CDR1 SQVTM and CDR2 ANQGSEA come from the germline V gene.

This clone has more than one count but fewer than ten. V gene TRBV2 combines with J gene TRBJ2-7; D unclear. The germline gives CDR1 SNHLY, CDR2 FYNNEI. Trimming cost V 7 bases and J 0 bases, with 10 bases left between them. The CDR3 sequence is 13 residues long. The chain's CDR3 is CASTGSGSYEQYF. CDR3 bases: TGTGCCAGCACGGGTTCCGGCTCCTACGAGCAGTACTTC.

The rearrangement joins TRBV2 to TRBJ1-2; 7 positions match TRBD1. The CDR3 covers 15 residues. Trimming removed 4 bases from V and 4 bases from J; junction bases left unmatched: 9. The germline gives CDR1 SNHLY, CDR2 FYNNEI. The CDR3 spells CASSVQGGLSYGYTF. In DNA, the CDR3 is TGTGCCAGCAGTGTACAAGGGGGCTTAAGCTATGGCTACACCTTC. Full variable domain (remainder filled in from reference TRBV2 and TRBJ1-2): EPEVTQTPSHQVTQMGQEVILRCVPISNHLYFYWYRQILGQKVEFLVSFYNNEISEKSEIFDDQFSVERPDGSNFTLKIRSTKLEDSAMYFCASSVQGGLSYGYTFGSGTRLTVV.

The J gene is TRBJ2-3, the V gene TRBV2, with D tentatively TRBD1 or TRBD2 (5 bases each). The CDR3 totals 13 residues. The germline V gene has CDR1 SNHLY and CDR2 FYNNEI. Trimming pared 6 bases from V and 1 base from J, leaving 8 bases between. The CDR3 bases are TGTGCCAGCAGCAGGGACCGCACAGATACGCAGTATTTT. Translated, it gives CASSRDRTDTQYF.

The V and J genes are TRBV11-2 and TRBJ2-5; D call uncertain. Between the trimmed V and J ends, which lost 6 bases and 2 bases, there was a span of 13 bases. The germline CDR1 and CDR2 sequences are SGHAT and FQNNGV. The CDR3 is 14 amino acids. The chain's CDR3 is CASSKPGRQETQYF. CDR3 DNA sequence: TGTGCCAGCAGTAAACCGGGCCGTCAAGAGACCCAGTACTTC.

The rearrangement uses TRBV6-5 and TRBJ1-2; 8 bases match TRBD1. The CDR3 totals 14 residues. CDR1 MNHEY and CDR2 SVGAGI come from the germline V gene. The junction had 11 bases not matched to a gene; V was cut back by 5 bases and J by 9 bases. Here the CDR3 DNA reads TGTGCCAGCAGTCAGTCCGCCGGACAGGGACGCTACACCTTC. It translates to CASSQSAGQGRYTF.

The gene calls are TRBV7-2 and TRBJ1-5; no reliable D call. CDR3 length equals 14 residues. Germline assignment: CDR1 SGHTA and CDR2 FQGNSA. V lost 6 bases and J lost 5, with 14 bases in between. CDR3 nucleotide sequence: TGTGCCAGCAGACCCATGGGAGACGATCAGCCCCAGCATTTT. Translation: CASRPMGDDQPQHF. The full variable domain, completed using reference TRBV7-2 and TRBJ1-5, is GAGVSQSPSNKVTEKGKDVELRCDPISGHTALYWYRQSLGQGLEFLIYFQGNSAPDKSGLPSDRFSAERTGGSVSTLTIQRTQQEDSAVYLCASRPMGDDQPQHFGDGTRLSIL.

The sample holds a few counts of this clone. The chain couples TRBV12-5 to TRBJ2-4, with D hard to call. V lost 3 bases and J 8 bases, leaving 14 bases between the germline ends. The CDR3 consists of 14 residues. The germline V gene encodes CDR1 LGHNT and CDR2 FRNRAP. The CDR3 protein is CASGFPERPYIQYF. DNA of the CDR3: TGTGCTAGTGGTTTCCCGGAGAGACCCTACATTCAGTACTTC.

The chain combines TRBV5-1 with TRBJ1-1; D not resolved. The V end was cut by 2 bases, the J end by 0 bases, with 5 bases between. Germline CDR1 SGHRS, CDR2 YFSETQ. CDR3 length equals 13 residues. This CDR3 is CASSFEVNTEAFF. The CDR3 DNA is TGCGCCAGCAGCTTTGAGGTGAACACTGAAGCTTTCTTT.

This sequence joins TRBV29-1 and TRBJ2-1; TRBD1 matches 7 bases. Germline CDR1 is SQVTM and CDR2 is ANQGSEA. Germline trimming cut 6 bases from V and 3 bases from J; bases unmatched to any gene: 11. The CDR3 sequence is 15 residues long. CDR3 loop: CSVKWRQGNYNEQFF. The CDR3 DNA reads TGCAGCGTCAAATGGAGACAGGGAAACTACAATGAGCAGTTCTTC.

V usage is TRBV5-1 and J usage is TRBJ2-3; no firm D call. Looked up from germline, CDR1 is SGHRS and CDR2 is YFSETQ. Trimming took 2 bases from V and 3 from J, leaving 10 bases between them. This CDR3 has 14 residues. For the CDR3, the DNA is TGCGCCAGCAGCTTAAACCTAGTGACAGATACGCAGTATTTT. This translates into CASSLNLVTDTQYF.

This sequence joins TRBV7-2 and TRBJ2-5; D might be TRBD1 (7 bases). This CDR3 contains 12 residues. The V gene lost 3 bases and the J gene lost 7 bases, with 9 bases spanning the gap. The germline V gene encodes CDR1 SGHTA and CDR2 FQGNSA. The CDR3 DNA reads as TGTGCCAGCAGCTTTCAGGGGGGGACCCAGTACTTC. Amino acids: CASSFQGGTQYF.

The chain combines TRBV10-3 with TRBJ2-7, with D hard to call. V gave up 0 bases and J gave up 2 bases, with 11 bases separating them. CDR1 is ENHRY, CDR2 SYGVKD, per germline. CDR3 size: 15 residues. CDR3 DNA: TGTGCCATCAGTGAGTCCCCGGCAGTTACCTACGAGCAGTACTTC. Its protein product is CAISESPAVTYEQYF.

The chain combines TRBV19 with TRBJ1-3; maybe TRBD1 (5 bases). The germline V gene has CDR1 LNHDA and CDR2 SQIVND (reference sequence). The CDR3 totals 13 residues. The V end was cut by 10 bases, the J end by 2 bases, with 12 bases between. The CDR3, as DNA: TGTGCCACCGAGGCCAGGGCTGGAAACACCATATATTTT. Its translation: CATEARAGNTIYF.

This sequence joins TRBV10-1 and TRBJ2-5; D gene unclear. The CDR3 totals 13 residues. The V gene lost 1 base and the J gene lost 3 bases, with 6 bases spanning the gap. Germline lookup yields CDR1 WNHNN and CDR2 SYGVQD (reference sequence). The CDR3 here is CASSELGKETQYF. As DNA, the CDR3 is TGCGCCAGCAGTGAGTTGGGGAAAGAGACCCAGTACTTC.

The rearrangement joins TRBV4-2 to TRBJ1-4; TRBD1 might be the D (5 bases). Trimming removed 1 base at V and 8 bases at J, with 14 bases between. The CDR3 extends over 15 amino acids. Germline CDR1 reads LGHNA; CDR2 reads YNFKEQ. The CDR3 loop is CASSQVTGGEEKLFF. The CDR3 DNA follows: TGTGCCAGCAGCCAAGTAACAGGTGGAGAGGAAAAACTGTTTTTT.